The 31 T cell receptor beta chains in this list originate from one sample, sequenced in a study of technical replicates of blood from four donors. Clones were read by immunoSEQ multiplex PCR, and TCRdb kept only the in-frame ones, dropping some. Of 30,000 to 40,000 clones in the sample, roughly nine tenths were seen once. The source material was PBMCs. These receptors were taken from a human donor in good health. Some clones in this sample may be carry-over from other donors' samples.

This clone was seen a handful of times. CDR3 protein: CASSFLTQGAGYGYTF. For the CDR3, the DNA is TGTGCCAGCAGCTTTTTGACACAGGGGGCCGGCTATGGCTACACCTTC. V usage is TRBV7-2 and J usage is TRBJ1-2; 9 bases agree with TRBD1. V lost 3 bases, J lost 4 bases, and 9 bases stayed unmatched. The CDR3 extends over 16 amino acids. Per the germline V gene, CDR1 is SGHTA and CDR2 is FQGNSA.

The CDR3 nucleotides are TGTGCCTGGAGTAGGCAGGGCAGGGACGAGCAGTACTTC. This encodes CAWSRQGRDEQYF. The V and J genes are TRBV30 and TRBJ2-7; D is perhaps TRBD1 (5 bases). V dropped 2 bases and J dropped 5 bases, with 13 bases sitting between them. Germline V gene data show CDR1 as GTSNPN and CDR2 as SVGIG (reference sequence). This CDR3 comprises 13 residues.

The V gene is TRBV30, the J gene TRBJ1-2; 8 positions agree with TRBD1. This CDR3 is built from 11 residues. V shed 5 bases and J 4 bases; nucleotides not matched to a gene: 0. The V gene's germline CDR1 is GTSNPN and CDR2 SVGIG (reference sequence). Here the CDR3 reads CAWDRGYGYTF. Written as DNA, the CDR3 is TGTGCCTGGGACAGGGGCTATGGCTACACCTTC. The full variable domain, completed using reference TRBV30 and TRBJ1-2, is SQTIHQWPATLVQPVGSPLSLECTVEGTSNPNLYWYRQAAGRGLQLLFYSVGIGQISSEVPQNLSASRPQDRQFILSSKKLLLSDSGFYLCAWDRGYGYTFGSGTRLTVV.

This sequence joins TRBV4-1 and TRBJ2-7, with TRBD1 identical over 8 bases. V trimming: 4 bases; J trimming: 8 bases; junction bases outside the gene matches: 7. CDR3 length: 13 residues. Germline loops: CDR1 MGHRA, CDR2 YSYEKL. CDR3 sequence (DNA): TGCGCCAGCAGCCTTGACAGGGGAGGCAAGCAGTACTTC. Protein product: CASSLDRGGKQYF.

This chain links TRBV7-3 with TRBJ2-7; 10 positions agree with TRBD2. Germline CDR1 is SGHTA and CDR2 is FQGTGA. Losses at the gene ends were 1 base for V and 4 bases for J; bases not matched to a gene: 13. CDR3 length: 18 amino acids. CDR3 nucleotide sequence: TGTGCCAGCAGCTTAAACGGCCCCCTAGCGGGGGTGTGGTACGAGCAGTACTTC. Protein: CASSLNGPLAGVWYEQYF.

This chain links TRBV5-1 with TRBJ2-6; D remains unclear. Trimming removed 0 bases from V and 0 bases from J, with 7 bases in between. CDR3 length: 16 amino acids. Germline CDR1 reads SGHRS; CDR2 reads YFSETQ. The CDR3 coding sequence is TGCGCCAGCAGCTTGGAATCGGGCTCTGGGGCCAACGTCCTGACTTTC. This sequence encodes CASSLESGSGANVLTF. Combining the CDR3 with reference TRBV5-1 and TRBJ2-6 gives the whole variable domain KAGVTQTPRYLIKTRGQQVTLSCSPISGHRSVSWYQQTPGQGLQFLFEYFSETQRNKGNFPGRFSGRQFSNSRSEMNVSTLELGDSALYLCASSLESGSGANVLTFGAGSRLTVL.

The chain carries TRBV6-5 and TRBJ2-2; 11 nucleotides line up with TRBD2. The V and J ends lost 0 bases and 8 bases, in that order; junction bases with no gene match: 5. Germline V CDR1 and CDR2: MNHEY, SVGAGI. The CDR3 is made up of 16 amino acids. The CDR3 reads CASSYSFLAGGGELFF. CDR3 DNA sequence: TGTGCCAGCAGTTACTCGTTCCTAGCGGGAGGTGGGGAGCTGTTTTTT.

The chain employs TRBV4-3 and TRBJ2-2, with 7 bases that match TRBD1. The germline V gene encodes CDR1 LGHNA and CDR2 YSLEER. The CDR3 loop spans 17 amino acids. V trimming: 0 bases; J trimming: 2 bases; junction bases outside the gene matches: 6. The CDR3 sequence: CASSQETRGKNTGELFF. The DNA of the CDR3 is TGCGCCAGCAGCCAAGAGACCAGGGGGAAAAACACCGGGGAGCTGTTTTTT.

This chain links TRBV7-9 with TRBJ1-2; the match to TRBD1 covers 10 bases. The trim removed 5 bases at V and 4 bases at J, leaving 10 bases unmatched. Germline values: CDR1 SEHNR, CDR2 FQNEAQ (reference sequence). This CDR3 has 16 amino acids. The CDR3 protein is CASSPRQGAHAYGYTF. The CDR3 DNA reads TGTGCCAGCAGCCCCCGACAGGGGGCGCATGCCTATGGCTACACCTTC.

The gene calls are TRBV7-8 and TRBJ2-5, with D possibly TRBD2 on 6 matching bases. The germline V and J ends were trimmed by 5 bases and 10 bases, with 23 bases remaining between them. Germline-derived CDR1 and CDR2 are SGHVS and FQNEAQ. CDR3 length: 15 residues. For the CDR3, the DNA is TGTGCCAGCAGCCACCCGTCCGGGAGTGGGCCGGGCCAGTACTTC. Residues: CASSHPSGSGPGQYF. Combining the CDR3 with reference TRBV7-8 and TRBJ2-5 gives the whole variable domain GAGVSQSPRYKVAKRGQDVALRCDPISGHVSLFWYQQALGQGPEFLTYFQNEAQLDKSGLPSDRFFAERPEGSVSTLKIQRTQQEDSAVYLCASSHPSGSGPGQYFGPGTRLLVL.

The chain recombines TRBV5-4 with TRBJ2-1; D remains ambiguous. Germline CDR1 and CDR2: SGHNT and YYREEE (reference sequence). The CDR3 totals 13 residues. Trimming pared 6 bases from V and 7 bases from J, leaving 14 bases between. CDR3 amino acids: CASTKPQRNEQFF. The DNA for the CDR3 is TGTGCCAGCACCAAGCCCCAGAGGAATGAGCAGTTCTTC.

The V and J genes are TRBV11-2 and TRBJ1-1; TRBD1 matches at 7 bases. The CDR3 extends over 12 amino acids. Per the germline V gene, CDR1 is SGHAT and CDR2 is FQNNGV. V dropped 7 bases and J dropped 11; count of bases not matched to a gene: 10. The CDR3 loop is CASKGRQGEAFF. CDR3 DNA: TGTGCCAGCAAGGGCCGACAGGGAGAGGCTTTCTTT. Looking up the rest from reference TRBV11-2 and TRBJ1-1 gives the full variable domain: EAGVAQSPRYKIIEKRQSVAFWCNPISGHATLYWYQQILGQGPKLLIQFQNNGVVDDSQLPKDRFSAERLKGVDSTLKIQPAKLEDSAVYLCASKGRQGEAFFGQGTRLTVV.

The V call is TRBV5-1, the J call TRBJ1-1, with a tentative D call TRBD1 (6 bases). The CDR3 runs 11 residues. With 8 bases removed from V and 5 bases from J, the gap between germline ends came to 10 bases. CDR1 and CDR2 from the germline V gene are SGHRS and YFSETQ. Written as DNA, the CDR3 is TGCGCCAGTAGGGGGTGGACTGAAGCTTTCTTT. It encodes CASRGWTEAFF.

The chain recombines TRBV9 with TRBJ2-3; no definite D call. CDR3 size: 15 residues. V lost 3 bases to trimming and J lost 4 bases, with 15 bases between them. In germline, CDR1 is SGDLS, CDR2 YYNGEE. The CDR3 region has the DNA TGTGCCAGCAGCGCAAGTAGCTTAGTAGCAGATACGCAGTATTTT. Amino acids: CASSASSLVADTQYF.

The V gene is TRBV28, the J gene TRBJ1-5; the match to TRBD1 covers 7 bases. Germline V gives CDR1 MDHEN, CDR2 SYDVKM. This CDR3 has 14 residues. Trimming at V came to 8 bases and at J to 4 bases, leaving 8 bases not matched to a gene. CDR3 nucleotide sequence: TGTGCCAGCCGACAGGGTGGAAATAATCAGCCCCAGCATTTT. Its translation is CASRQGGNNQPQHF.

The V gene is TRBV5-1, the J gene TRBJ1-1; 8 positions match TRBD1. Germline assignment: CDR1 SGHRS and CDR2 YFSETQ. This CDR3 is built from 15 residues. The J segment lost 5 bases and the V segment lost 4 bases, leaving 10 bases of the junction unmatched. The CDR3, as DNA: TGCGCCAGCAGCCCCGAACAGGGGGGGAAAACTGAAGCTTTCTTT. Protein sequence: CASSPEQGGKTEAFF.

This chain connects TRBV5-4 to TRBJ2-7; 8 positions match TRBD2. V lost 4 bases to trimming and J lost 3 bases; unmatched junction nucleotides: 3. This CDR3 has 13 amino acids. Germline CDR1 is SGHNT and CDR2 is YYREEE (reference sequence). CDR3 nucleotides: TGTGCCAGCAGCCTTAGCGGGGACTACGAGCAGTACTTC. Its protein is CASSLSGDYEQYF.

This rearrangement joins TRBV19 to TRBJ2-7; TRBD1 matches at 8 bases. There are 15 residues in the CDR3. Germline trimming cut 5 bases from V and 0 bases from J; bases unmatched to any gene: 6. The germline CDR1 and CDR2 sequences are LNHDA and SQIVND (reference sequence). CDR3 bases: TGTGCCAGTAGTCCAGGACAGGGCCGCTCCTACGAGCAGTACTTC. Protein: CASSPGQGRSYEQYF.

The rearrangement uses TRBV6-5 and TRBJ2-7; TRBD2 aligns across 7 bases. Trimming removed 5 bases from V and 5 bases from J; junction bases left unmatched: 12. CDR1 and CDR2 from the germline V gene are MNHEY and SVGAGI. The CDR3 runs to 15 residues. The CDR3 protein is CASSPPGGGSHEQYF. CDR3 nucleotides: TGTGCCAGCAGTCCCCCGGGTGGCGGGAGCCACGAGCAGTACTTC.

V usage is TRBV19 and J usage is TRBJ1-1, with TRBD1 identical over 8 bases. Germline V gives CDR1 LNHDA, CDR2 SQIVND (reference sequence). This CDR3 spans 14 amino acids. The ends lost 7 bases at V and 5 bases at J; junction bases unmatched: 9. CDR3 sequence: CASMRDRPKTEAFF. For the CDR3, the DNA is TGTGCCAGTATGAGGGACAGGCCGAAAACTGAAGCTTTCTTT.

This clone was detected only a few times. The rearrangement links TRBV6-6 to TRBJ2-3; TRBD2 matches 11 bases. The V and J ends lost 5 bases and 6 bases, in that order; junction bases with no gene match: 7. The germline V gene encodes CDR1 MNHNY and CDR2 SVGAGI (reference sequence). The CDR3 length is 15 residues. The CDR3 here is CASSISGGAYDTQYF. CDR3 in DNA: TGTGCCAGCAGTATTAGCGGGGGGGCTTACGATACGCAGTATTTT.

The CDR3 bases are TGTGCCAGCTCACCCTTATTCCGGGACAATGATGGCTACACCTTC. Translation: CASSPLFRDNDGYTF. The V and J genes are TRBV18 and TRBJ1-2; perhaps TRBD1 as D (6 bases). There are 15 residues in the CDR3. Germline CDR1 reads KGHSH; CDR2 reads LQKENI. V lost 3 bases to trimming and J lost 6 bases, with 17 bases between them.

This rearrangement joins TRBV5-1 to TRBJ1-6; weak D call: TRBD1 (6 bases). The CDR3 length is 14 residues. Trimming left V 1 base short and J 10 bases short, with 12 bases between. Germline V gene sequence: CDR1 SGHRS, CDR2 YFSETQ. CDR3 DNA: TGCGCCAGCAGCTTGAAACAGGGAGGGTCACCCCTCCACTTT. Amino acid sequence: CASSLKQGGSPLHF.

This clone was observed a single time. This CDR3 is CASSPGGQQGYTF. DNA for the CDR3: TGTGCCAGTAGCCCTGGGGGACAGCAAGGCTACACCTTC. This chain uses TRBV19 with TRBJ1-2; 7 positions agree with TRBD1. V gave up 6 bases and J gave up 8 bases; unmatched junction bases: 9. Germline V gives CDR1 LNHDA, CDR2 SQIVND (reference sequence). The CDR3 is made up of 13 amino acids.

V is TRBV27 and J is TRBJ2-7, with TRBD1 as a possible D gene (8 bases). Trimming left V 8 bases short and J 1 base short, with 18 bases between. Germline CDR1 reads MNHEY; CDR2 reads SMNVEV (reference sequence). The CDR3 contains 15 residues. The CDR3 is CASSPGGGGSYEQYF. DNA for the CDR3: TGTGCCAGCTCTCCAGGGGGCGGGGGATCCTACGAGCAGTACTTC.

This sequence joins TRBV6-5 and TRBJ1-6, with 7 bases matching TRBD1. The CDR3 is 16 amino acids. Trimming removed 0 bases from V and 10 bases from J; junction bases left unmatched: 9. Per the germline V gene, CDR1 is MNHEY and CDR2 is SVGAGI. The DNA for the CDR3 is TGTGCCAGCAGTTACTCAAAGGACAGGTTAAAATCACCCCTCCACTTT. Amino acid sequence: CASSYSKDRLKSPLHF.

The chain carries TRBV6-5 and TRBJ1-1; TRBD1 matches 8 bases. V was clipped by 6 bases and J by 3 bases; unmatched bases: 0. The CDR3 contains 12 residues. Germline V gene lookup returns CDR1 MNHEY and CDR2 SVGAGI. Written as DNA, the CDR3 is TGTGCCAGCAGGGGACAGGACACTGAAGCTTTCTTT. It translates to CASRGQDTEAFF.

This clone has only a few counts. The V call is TRBV5-1, the J call TRBJ2-1; 8 nucleotides agree with TRBD2. The CDR3 covers 14 residues. CDR1 is SGHRS, CDR2 YFSETQ, per germline. Germline trimming cut 3 bases from V and 4 bases from J; bases unmatched to any gene: 3. The CDR3 DNA reads as TGCGCCAGCAGCTGGGGCGGGGGGTACAATGAGCAGTTCTTC. This encodes CASSWGGGYNEQFF.

The chain is built from TRBV7-8 and TRBJ1-6; possibly TRBD1 for D (5 bases). The CDR3 has 14 amino acids. The germline V gene has CDR1 SGHVS and CDR2 FQNEAQ. Trimming took off 5 bases at V and 7 bases at J, with 12 bases between the two ends. This CDR3 is CASSDQGYNSPLHF. CDR3 coding DNA: TGTGCCAGCAGCGACCAGGGCTACAATTCACCCCTCCACTTT. The variable domain in full, with the rest retrieved from reference TRBV7-8 and TRBJ1-6, is GAGVSQSPRYKVAKRGQDVALRCDPISGHVSLFWYQQALGQGPEFLTYFQNEAQLDKSGLPSDRFFAERPEGSVSTLKIQRTQQEDSAVYLCASSDQGYNSPLHFGNGTRLTVT.

V is TRBV6-5 and J is TRBJ2-5; weak D call: TRBD1 (5 bases). Germline CDR1 MNHEY, CDR2 SVGAGI. V was cut by 0 bases and J by 5 bases, with 13 bases left in between. This CDR3 comprises 15 residues. DNA of the CDR3: TGTGCCAGCAGTTACTCGAAGCAGGGTCGGGAGACCCAGTACTTC. Amino acids: CASSYSKQGRETQYF.

CDR3 bases: TGTGCCAGCAGCAGAAGAGTTAGCGGGGAAGGGAAGCTGTTTTTT. Its protein is CASSRRVSGEGKLFF. The rearrangement joins TRBV7-9 to TRBJ2-2; 8 nucleotides align to TRBD2. With V trimmed by 5 bases and J by 12 bases, 14 bases remained unmatched. Germline V gene sequence: CDR1 SEHNR, CDR2 FQNEAQ (reference sequence). The CDR3 totals 15 residues.